This T cell receptor (beta chain) was sequenced for a study of blood T cells in healthy people across ages (dated by TCRdb to 2014 to 2015). Broadly, across the study: Template switching captured roughly one uniquely barcoded TCR beta cDNA molecule per two T cells in model experiments. Donors of different ages were randomly distributed across sequencing lanes to avoid experimental bias. Age-related changes in TCR beta repertoire diversity were measured in the study by deep sequencing normalized with unique cDNA molecular identifiers. Donors were grouped into four age groups: young (average approximately 16 years), middle-aged (around 39), aged (about 60) and long-lived (over 80). The study analyzed two additional independent replicas of 1 million unique cDNA reads from the same blood draw for two donors, one aged 18 to 30 and one aged 80 or older. Overall results and qualifications from the work: Estimates of total diversity based on one million sequenced T cells were regarded as lower bounds and as underestimates. Since profiling was done on bulk unsorted PBMCs, naive and antigen-experienced compartments could not be conclusively compared. Observed TCR beta diversity correlated strongly with the percentage of naive T cells measured by flow cytometry. Because the CMV infection status of the donors was unknown, age-related changes in expanded clonotypes may potentially have been confounded. The long-lived group showed more naive CD4+ T cells, fewer expanded clones and increased TCR diversity than the aged group, suggesting age selection. Observed TCR beta diversity per million T cells fell roughly linearly with age, and a significant reduction was already apparent by age roughly 40.

Of note for this clonotype: No antigen is known for it. No quality values exist for individual bases; no much larger clone is one base distant.

The donors were roughly 40 Caucasian individuals from Russia, aged about 6 to 100 years, who were systemically healthy. Around 10 milliliters of peripheral blood were drawn from each donor into EDTA-treated Vacutainer tubes. Ficoll-Paque density-gradient centrifugation was used to isolate PBMCs, with at least 6.5 million per sample. Trizol reagent was used to extract total RNA from the PBMCs, yielding at least 6 micrograms per sample. Naive CD45RAhigh/CD27high T cell percentages were measured by flow cytometry on a PBMC aliquot from every donor. The CDR3 measures 12 amino acids from cysteine to phenylalanine. Only the CDR3 DNA stays, 36 bases, in frame from base 1. According to the germline V gene, CDR1 reads KGHDR and CDR2 reads SFDVKD. The junction carries 6 bases between V and J, which are trimmed by 4 bases and 4 bases respectively. Receptors were amplified or captured by 5' RACE. Sequencing used an Illumina HiSeq 2500. The second PCR ran for about 6 to 12 cycles and used a J-beta primer mix along with a sample-barcoded 5' primer. Each TCR beta cDNA molecule received a unique molecular identifier from a template-switch 5' adaptor carrying 12 random nucleotides. Each sample yielded at least 3 million CDR3-containing paired-end reads. First-strand cDNA synthesis was performed from all RNA using the Mint cDNA synthesis kit, with priming by a TRBC-specific oligonucleotide. After uracil-DNA glycosylase treatment, a first 18-cycle PCR used universal primers M1SS and BC2_uni_R on all cDNA. From the authors' description of their analysis: Normalization of each sample was performed by random selection of 1 million high-quality reads, each carrying a distinct molecular identifier. Reads sharing molecular identifiers were discarded rather than binned into consensus sequences. MiTCR, run with a Q25 quality threshold and the strictest error-elimination algorithm, handled CDR3 identification, clonotype clustering and error correction. A nonparametric unseen species model with Euler transformation was used to estimate a lower bound on total TCR beta diversity. TCRdb took the public reads, trimmed them with fastp at Q25, ran MiXCR for clone calling and kept in-frame beta chains. Each record represents a unique CDR3 protein, reported with the most common genes and DNA among its rows. V and J calls and clone size were set by TCRdb, not the authors. The sample table lists around 1,500,000 distinct CDR3 sequences, around 42% of them with a count of one. The ten biggest clones cover roughly 7.9% of the sample.

The sequencing input was blood. The TCR originated in a woman in her late teens or twenties in good health. Rearrangement joined TRBV24-1 to TRBJ1-2, with no confident D gene call. The CDR3 protein sequence reads: CATSDGGYGYTF. In nucleotides, the sequence is TGTGCCACCAGTGACGGCGGCTATGGCTACACCTTC.